The 20 T cell receptor beta chains below all came from one sample that was sequenced in a study of blood T cell repertoires in COVID-19. Assay: immunoSEQ multiplex PCR; the TCRdb copy retains only in-frame clones and omits some. There are approximately 400,000 clones in the sample; about 89% occur only once, and 1.3% lies in the top ten. Input material: PBMCs or T cells enriched from blood (not recorded which). The receptors shown here come from a man younger than 40 who had recovered from COVID-19.

The chain employs TRBV7-8 and TRBJ2-1; the match to TRBD1 covers 8 bases. Germline CDR1 reads SGHVS; CDR2 reads FQNEAQ. With 0 bases clipped from V and 3 bases from J, the junction kept 4 bases outside the gene matches. The CDR3 sequence is 16 residues long. CDR3 loop: CASSLAQGANYNEQFF. CDR3 DNA: TGTGCCAGCAGCTTAGCGCAGGGGGCGAACTACAATGAGCAGTTCTTC.

This chain connects TRBV4-2 to TRBJ1-3, with D unresolved. Germline CDR1 LGHNA, CDR2 YNFKEQ. CDR3 size: 14 residues. V lost 0 bases, J lost 7 bases, and 10 bases lay in between. The CDR3, as DNA: TGTGCCAGCAGCCAAGAGTCCGCGGGCAACACCATATATTTT. It is translated as CASSQESAGNTIYF.

The V call is TRBV14, the J call TRBJ1-2; D gene ambiguous. The CDR3 has 14 amino acids. Germline values: CDR1 SGHDN, CDR2 FVKESK. V gave up 4 bases and J gave up 8 bases, with 17 bases separating them. The CDR3 is CASSPSLELRGYTF. CDR3 bases: TGTGCCAGCAGCCCGTCCCTCGAATTACGGGGCTACACCTTC.

The chain joins TRBV19 to TRBJ2-2; maybe TRBD1 (6 bases). CDR1 is LNHDA, CDR2 SQIVND, per germline (reference sequence). V lost 7 bases to trimming and J lost 4 bases, with 13 bases between them. This CDR3 has 14 amino acids. This chain's CDR3 is CASKQGVGTGELFF. CDR3 in DNA: TGTGCCAGTAAACAGGGAGTTGGCACCGGGGAGCTGTTTTTT.

The chain couples TRBV19 to TRBJ2-2; D may be TRBD2 (6 bases). Germline lookup yields CDR1 LNHDA and CDR2 SQIVND (reference sequence). CDR3 size: 14 residues. V lost 6 bases to trimming and J lost 1 base, with 9 bases between them. The CDR3 region has the DNA TGTGCCAGTAGGCGGGGCCAGAACACCGGGGAGCTGTTTTTT. The encoded protein is CASRRGQNTGELFF.

This clone was seen only once. The V gene is TRBV6-2 or TRBV6-3, the J gene TRBJ2-7; D not certain. Looked up from germline, CDR1 is MNHEY and CDR2 is SVGEGT. The CDR3 loop spans 11 amino acids. The ends were cut back, 5 bases at V and 3 bases at J, with 5 bases in the middle. CDR3 residues: CASSMSYEQYF. In DNA, the CDR3 is TGTGCCAGCAGTATGAGCTACGAGCAGTACTTC.

This chain connects TRBV19 to TRBJ1-4; D remains unclear. This CDR3 contains 14 residues. Germline V gene sequence: CDR1 LNHDA, CDR2 SQIVND (reference sequence). Trimming took 3 bases from V and 7 from J, leaving 12 bases between them. For the CDR3, the DNA is TGTGCCAGTAGTATGGGGAGCCGGGGTGAAAAACTGTTTTTT. This gives the protein CASSMGSRGEKLFF. Supplemented by reference TRBV19 and TRBJ1-4, the full variable domain reads DGGITQSPKYLFRKEGQNVTLSCEQNLNHDAMYWYRQDPGQGLRLIYYSQIVNDFQKGDIAEGYSVSREKKESFPLTVTSAQKNPTAFYLCASSMGSRGEKLFFGSGTQLSVL.

J is TRBJ2-2 and V is TRBV7-9, with a tentative D call TRBD2 (6 bases). V dropped 1 base and J dropped 4 bases, with 13 bases sitting between them. There are 16 residues in the CDR3. Germline V gene data show CDR1 as SEHNR and CDR2 as FQNEAQ (reference sequence). CDR3 bases: TGTGCCAGCAGCTTAGGGGGAGGACTTCTCACCGGGGAGCTGTTTTTT. Its translation is CASSLGGGLLTGELFF.

This clone has a handful of counts. The J gene is TRBJ2-5, the V gene TRBV5-1; the D gene is possibly TRBD2 (6 bases). Looked up from germline, CDR1 is SGHRS and CDR2 is YFSETQ. Trimming took off 4 bases at V and 4 bases at J, with 8 bases between the two ends. This CDR3 is 12 amino acids long. CDR3 residues: CASSHSGETQYF. Here the CDR3 DNA reads TGCGCCAGCAGCCATAGCGGAGAGACCCAGTACTTC.

This chain links TRBV11-2 with TRBJ1-3, with TRBD1 matching 7 bases. CDR1 and CDR2 from the germline V gene are SGHAT and FQNNGV. There are 14 residues in the CDR3. Trimming cost V 6 bases and J 2 bases; bases outside gene matches: 4. CDR3 nucleotide sequence: TGTGCCAGCAGACCTCAGGGGGCTGGAAACACCATATATTTT. It translates to CASRPQGAGNTIYF.

This clone has just a few counts. The chain combines TRBV7-9 with TRBJ2-1; TRBD1 might be the D (5 bases). CDR3 length: 17 amino acids. V was pared by 11 bases and J by 0 bases, with 23 bases between. Per the germline V gene, CDR1 is SEHNR and CDR2 is FQNEAQ (reference sequence). This CDR3 reads CAGKCPPDDSSYNEQFF. The CDR3 DNA reads TGTGCCGGCAAATGTCCCCCCGACGACAGCTCCTACAATGAGCAGTTCTTC.

The V gene is TRBV2, the J gene TRBJ1-5, with a weak D call TRBD1 (6 bases). CDR1 is SNHLY, CDR2 FYNNEI, per germline. This CDR3 comprises 15 residues. Trimming stripped 7 bases from V and 6 bases from J, with 19 bases between. CDR3: CASTSRGALIQPQHF. Written as DNA, the CDR3 is TGTGCCAGCACCTCCCGGGGGGCGCTTATTCAGCCCCAGCATTTT.

This clone was observed a single time. The chain carries TRBV19 and TRBJ1-6, with TRBD1 matching 8 bases. The CDR3 runs to 15 residues. Trimming removed 8 bases from V and 7 bases from J; junction bases left unmatched: 10. Germline CDR1 reads LNHDA; CDR2 reads SQIVND (reference sequence). CDR3 in DNA: TGTGCCAGTTCTGACTGGGGACAGGCAAATTCACCCCTCCACTTT. It specifies CASSDWGQANSPLHF. The variable domain in full, completed from reference TRBV19 and TRBJ1-6, reads DGGITQSPKYLFRKEGQNVTLSCEQNLNHDAMYWYRQDPGQGLRLIYYSQIVNDFQKGDIAEGYSVSREKKESFPLTVTSAQKNPTAFYLCASSDWGQANSPLHFGNGTRLTVT.

The genes are TRBV19 and TRBJ1-2, with 11 bases identical to TRBD1. Germline trimming cut 5 bases from V and 7 bases from J; bases unmatched to any gene: 9. This CDR3 spans 15 amino acids. Per the germline V gene, CDR1 is LNHDA and CDR2 is SQIVND (reference sequence). CDR3 sequence (DNA): TGTGCCAGTAGTCCACTCGGACAGGGGGCCCTTGGCTACACCTTC. It codes for CASSPLGQGALGYTF.

The chain uses TRBV19 and TRBJ2-7, with 7 bases fitting TRBD1. CDR3 size: 14 residues. CDR1 and CDR2 from the germline V gene are LNHDA and SQIVND (reference sequence). The junction had 3 bases not matched to a gene; V was cut back by 2 bases and J by 2 bases. The CDR3 loop reads CASSIFRGTYEQYF. The CDR3 DNA reads as TGTGCCAGTAGTATATTCAGGGGGACCTACGAGCAGTACTTC.

The gene calls are TRBV4-1 and TRBJ2-1; 8 bases are shared with TRBD2. The CDR3 loop spans 16 amino acids. Looked up from germline, CDR1 is MGHRA and CDR2 is YSYEKL. V lost 4 bases to trimming and J lost 4 bases; unmatched junction nucleotides: 9. In DNA form, the CDR3 reads TGCGCCAGCAGCCCCGTTCCGGGGGGGGTTTACAATGAGCAGTTCTTC. Its protein is CASSPVPGGVYNEQFF.

This rearrangement joins TRBV12-5 to TRBJ1-5; 10 bases match TRBD1. The CDR3 sequence is 12 residues long. Germline values: CDR1 LGHNT, CDR2 FRNRAP. In DNA form, the CDR3 reads TGTGGAACAGGGACAGGGGTTCAGCCCCAGCATTTT. Amino acids: CGTGTGVQPQHF. Variable domain in full (rest from reference TRBV12-5 and TRBJ1-5): DARVTQTPRHKVTEMGQEVTMRCQPILGHNTVFWYRQTMMQGLELLAYFRNRAPLDDSGMPKDRFSAEMPDATLATLKIQPSEPRDSAVYFCGTGTGVQPQHFGDGTRLSIL.

V and J are TRBV4-2 and TRBJ1-1; TRBD1 might be the D (6 bases). CDR1 is LGHNA, CDR2 YNFKEQ, per germline. CDR3 length: 17 residues. Deletions cut 0 bases from V and 4 bases from J, with 18 bases between. The CDR3 loop reads CASSQEIGDGRGTEAFF. The DNA for the CDR3 is TGTGCCAGCAGCCAAGAAATAGGGGACGGCAGGGGCACTGAAGCTTTCTTT.

The chain combines TRBV30 with TRBJ1-2; D call uncertain. The CDR3 has 13 residues. Germline V lookup: CDR1 GTSNPN, CDR2 SVGIG (reference sequence). Trimming shortened V by 0 bases and J by 3 bases, and 8 bases separated the two germline ends. CDR3 in amino acids: CAWSVRDHYGYTF. The CDR3 coding sequence is TGTGCCTGGAGTGTACGGGATCACTATGGCTACACCTTC.

The chain employs TRBV2 and TRBJ2-5; perhaps TRBD2 as D (7 bases). The CDR3 is 12 amino acids. V lost 7 bases and J lost 2, with 8 bases in between. The germline V gene has CDR1 SNHLY and CDR2 FYNNEI. The CDR3 DNA is TGTGCCAGCAAGGGGGGGCAAGAGACCCAGTACTTC. It yields the protein CASKGGQETQYF.